The 5 T cell receptor beta chains in this list originate from one sample, sequenced in a study of shared clonotypes between healthy human individuals. Here immunoSEQ multiplex PCR was the method, and the copy in TCRdb shows in-frame clones only, minus some. The sample holds a few hundred thousand clones, around 97% seen once. Input material: naive CD4+ T cells sorted from blood. Sample subset: CD45RA+ positively selected. All receptors come from a woman in her thirties in good health.

The chain links TRBV6-1 to TRBJ1-2; the match to TRBD1 covers 10 bases. With 10 bases clipped from V and 8 bases from J, the junction kept 16 bases outside the gene matches. This CDR3 is built from 15 residues. CDR1 is MNHNS and CDR2 is SASEGT in the germline V gene. The CDR3 reads CAMTTAPDRGLGYTF. CDR3 coding DNA: TGTGCCATGACAACCGCCCCCGACAGGGGGCTCGGCTACACCTTC.

This clone was recorded only once. The chain carries TRBV5-4 and TRBJ1-3; 9 bases align to TRBD1. The CDR3 length is 16 residues. Germline loops: CDR1 SGHNT, CDR2 YYREEE (reference sequence). J gave up 0 bases and V 5 bases, and 6 bases lay outside the gene matches. This chain's CDR3 is CASSNRGLSSGNTIYF. As DNA, the CDR3 is TGTGCCAGCAGTAACAGGGGGCTCAGCTCTGGAAACACCATATATTTT.

This chain uses TRBV19 with TRBJ1-1, with D tentatively TRBD1 (5 bases). Germline assignment: CDR1 LNHDA and CDR2 SQIVND (reference sequence). CDR3 length equals 15 residues. V lost 8 bases and J 1 base, leaving 17 bases between the germline ends. CDR3 loop: CASDRGTTPNTEAFF. Written as DNA, the CDR3 is TGTGCCAGTGACAGAGGGACTACACCGAACACTGAAGCTTTCTTT. Full variable domain (rest looked up from reference TRBV19 and TRBJ1-1): DGGITQSPKYLFRKEGQNVTLSCEQNLNHDAMYWYRQDPGQGLRLIYYSQIVNDFQKGDIAEGYSVSREKKESFPLTVTSAQKNPTAFYLCASDRGTTPNTEAFFGQGTRLTVV.

This rearrangement joins TRBV6-4 to TRBJ1-1; D ambiguous. Germline assignment: CDR1 MRHNA and CDR2 SNTAGT. This CDR3 has 14 residues. V was clipped by 7 bases and J by 4 bases, with 16 bases between them. CDR3 sequence: CASKLERYTTEAFF. The CDR3 DNA is TGTGCCAGCAAGCTGGAGAGGTATACCACTGAAGCTTTCTTT.

The table lists this clone with a count of one. DNA of the CDR3: TGTGCCAGCACCACAACGGGACTGTACACTGAAGCTTTCTTT. This gives the protein CASTTTGLYTEAFF. The genes are TRBV28 and TRBJ1-1, with TRBD1 as a possible D gene (5 bases). Germline CDR1 and CDR2: MDHEN and SYDVKM. CDR3 length: 14 residues. V was pared by 7 bases and J by 3 bases, with 15 bases between.